This TCR beta chain was documented in a study of blood T cell repertoires in COVID-19. Study in general: Acute and convalescent COVID-19 specimens originated in the United States, Italy and Spain. The analysed material was cDNA or gDNA that came from T cells, B-cell-depleted T cells, or PBMCs.

Authors' analysis steps: Reference gene primer amplification gave nucleated cell count estimates. Using immunoSEQ multiplex PCR, the repertoire was profiled, and TCRdb retains in-frame clones only, with some absent. V and J calls and clone size are given by that table; D and trimming were obtained from the DNA. The table has roughly 330,000 clones, 88% seen once; the top ten hold 3.5% to 4.5%. The CDR3 totals 13 residues. V gave up 7 bases and J gave up 4 bases; unmatched junction bases: 4. Germline V CDR1 and CDR2: MNHNY, SVGAGI (reference sequence). The J gene is TRBJ1-3, the V gene TRBV6-6; 7 bases fit TRBD1. The TCR was taken from a woman in her forties or fifties with active or convalescent COVID-19. Sequences were obtained from peripheral blood. CDR3 in DNA: TGTGCCAGCATCCAGGGGGGCGGAAACACCATATATTTT. Protein product: CASIQGGGNTIYF.